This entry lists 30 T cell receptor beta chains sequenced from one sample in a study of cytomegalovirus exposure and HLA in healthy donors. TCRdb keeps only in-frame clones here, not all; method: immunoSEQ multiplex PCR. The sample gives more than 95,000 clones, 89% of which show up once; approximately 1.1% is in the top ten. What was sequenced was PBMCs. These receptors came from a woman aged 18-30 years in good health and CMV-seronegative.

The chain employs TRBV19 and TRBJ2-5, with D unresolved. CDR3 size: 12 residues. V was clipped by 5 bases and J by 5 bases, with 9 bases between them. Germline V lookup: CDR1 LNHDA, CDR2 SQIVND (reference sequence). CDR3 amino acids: CASSEEPETQYF. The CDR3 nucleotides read TGTGCCAGTAGTGAGGAACCGGAGACCCAGTACTTC. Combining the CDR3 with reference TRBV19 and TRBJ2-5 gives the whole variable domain DGGITQSPKYLFRKEGQNVTLSCEQNLNHDAMYWYRQDPGQGLRLIYYSQIVNDFQKGDIAEGYSVSREKKESFPLTVTSAQKNPTAFYLCASSEEPETQYFGPGTRLLVL.

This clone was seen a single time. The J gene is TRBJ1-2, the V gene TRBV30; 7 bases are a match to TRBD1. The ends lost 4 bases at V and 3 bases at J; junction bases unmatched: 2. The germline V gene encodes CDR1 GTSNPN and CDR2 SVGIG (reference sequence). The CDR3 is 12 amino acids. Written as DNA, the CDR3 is TGTGCCTGGACACAGGGGCACTATGGCTACACCTTC. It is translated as CAWTQGHYGYTF.

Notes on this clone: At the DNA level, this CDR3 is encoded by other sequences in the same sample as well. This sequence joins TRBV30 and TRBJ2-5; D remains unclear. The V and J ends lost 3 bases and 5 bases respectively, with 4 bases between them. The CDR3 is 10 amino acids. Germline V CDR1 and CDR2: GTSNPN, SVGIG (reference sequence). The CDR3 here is CAWSRETQYF. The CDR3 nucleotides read TGTGCCTGGAGCCGGGAGACCCAGTACTTC.

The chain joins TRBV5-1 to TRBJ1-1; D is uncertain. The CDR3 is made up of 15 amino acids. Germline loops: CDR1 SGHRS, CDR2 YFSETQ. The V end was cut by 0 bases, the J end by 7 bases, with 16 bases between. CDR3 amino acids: CASSLEGIGRLEAFF. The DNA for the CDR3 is TGCGCCAGCAGCTTGGAGGGAATAGGGAGACTTGAAGCTTTCTTT.

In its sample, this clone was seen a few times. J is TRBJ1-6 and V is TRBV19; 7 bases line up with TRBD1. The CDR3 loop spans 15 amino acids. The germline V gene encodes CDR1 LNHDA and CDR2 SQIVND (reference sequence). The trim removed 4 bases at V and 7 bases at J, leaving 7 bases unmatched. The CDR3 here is CASSTLTGSNSPLHF. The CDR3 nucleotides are TGTGCCAGTAGTACCCTGACAGGGAGCAATTCACCCCTCCACTTT.

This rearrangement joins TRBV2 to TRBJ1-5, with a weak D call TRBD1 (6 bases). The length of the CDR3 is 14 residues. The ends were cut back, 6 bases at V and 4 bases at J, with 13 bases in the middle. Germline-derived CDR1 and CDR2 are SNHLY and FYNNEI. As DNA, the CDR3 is TGTGCCAGCAGACCCGGGACAAAGAATCAGCCCCAGCATTTT. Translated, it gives CASRPGTKNQPQHF.

The CDR3 DNA reads as TGCGCCAGCAGCTTGGGAGGAGTCTCTGGAAACACCATATATTTT. This codes for CASSLGGVSGNTIYF. V gene TRBV5-1 combines with J gene TRBJ1-3, with D uncertain. V was cut by 0 bases and J by 0 bases, with 7 bases left in between. The CDR3 loop spans 15 amino acids. Germline V lookup: CDR1 SGHRS, CDR2 YFSETQ.

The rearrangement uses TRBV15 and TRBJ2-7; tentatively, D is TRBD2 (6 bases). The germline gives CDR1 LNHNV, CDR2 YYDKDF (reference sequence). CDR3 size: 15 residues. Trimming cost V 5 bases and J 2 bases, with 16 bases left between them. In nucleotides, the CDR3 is TGTGCCACCAGCCCGGCCCCGGGAGTCACCTACGAGCAGTACTTC. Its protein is CATSPAPGVTYEQYF.

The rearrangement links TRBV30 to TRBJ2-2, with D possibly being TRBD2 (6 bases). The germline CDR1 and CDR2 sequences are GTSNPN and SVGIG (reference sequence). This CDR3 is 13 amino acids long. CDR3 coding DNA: TGTGCTGCATTTGGGGGGAGGACCGGGGAGCTGTTTTTT. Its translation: CAAFGGRTGELFF.

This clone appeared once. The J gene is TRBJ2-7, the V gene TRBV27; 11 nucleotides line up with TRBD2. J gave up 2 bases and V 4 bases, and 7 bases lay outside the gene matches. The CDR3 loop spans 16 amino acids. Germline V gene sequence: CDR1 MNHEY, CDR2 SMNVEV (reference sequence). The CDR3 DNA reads TGTGCCAGCAGTTCCCAACTAGCGGGAGTCCCCTACGAGCAGTACTTC. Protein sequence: CASSSQLAGVPYEQYF.

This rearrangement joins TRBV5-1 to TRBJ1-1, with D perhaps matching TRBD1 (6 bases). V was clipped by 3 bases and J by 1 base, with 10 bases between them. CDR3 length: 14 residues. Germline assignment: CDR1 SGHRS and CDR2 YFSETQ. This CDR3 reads CASSSSTGNTEAFF. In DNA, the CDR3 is TGCGCCAGCAGCTCGTCGACAGGGAACACTGAAGCTTTCTTT.

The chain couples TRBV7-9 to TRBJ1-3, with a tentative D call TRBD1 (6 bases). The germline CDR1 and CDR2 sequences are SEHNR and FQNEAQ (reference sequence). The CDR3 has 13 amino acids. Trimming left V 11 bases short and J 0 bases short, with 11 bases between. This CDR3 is CAVLGGSGNTIYF. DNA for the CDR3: TGTGCCGTCCTAGGGGGCTCTGGAAACACCATATATTTT.

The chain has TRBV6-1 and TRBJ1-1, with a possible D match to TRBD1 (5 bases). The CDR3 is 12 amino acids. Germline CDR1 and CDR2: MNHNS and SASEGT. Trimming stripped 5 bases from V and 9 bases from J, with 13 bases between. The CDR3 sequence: CASSPQTAQAFF. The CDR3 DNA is TGTGCCAGCAGTCCACAGACAGCCCAAGCTTTCTTT.

In nucleotides, the CDR3 is TGTGCCAGCAGTGGACAGTACACTGAAGCTTTCTTT. Its protein product is CASSGQYTEAFF. V is TRBV6-5 and J is TRBJ1-1; D is perhaps TRBD1 (6 bases). Germline-derived CDR1 and CDR2 are MNHEY and SVGAGI. CDR3 length: 12 residues. V shed 5 bases and J shed 3 bases, with 7 bases lying between them.

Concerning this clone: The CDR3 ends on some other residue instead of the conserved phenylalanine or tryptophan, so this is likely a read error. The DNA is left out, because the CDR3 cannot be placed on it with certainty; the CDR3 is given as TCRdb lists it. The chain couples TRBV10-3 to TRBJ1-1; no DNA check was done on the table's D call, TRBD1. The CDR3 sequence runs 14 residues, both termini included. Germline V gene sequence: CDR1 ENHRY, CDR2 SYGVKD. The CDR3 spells CAISETQVQGRARI.

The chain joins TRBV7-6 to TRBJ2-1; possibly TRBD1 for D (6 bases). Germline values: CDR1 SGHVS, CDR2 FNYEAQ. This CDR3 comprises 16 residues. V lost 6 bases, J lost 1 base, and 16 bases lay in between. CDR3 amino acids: CASSLPGVGSYNEQFF. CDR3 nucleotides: TGTGCCAGCAGTCTACCAGGGGTGGGTTCCTACAATGAGCAGTTCTTC.

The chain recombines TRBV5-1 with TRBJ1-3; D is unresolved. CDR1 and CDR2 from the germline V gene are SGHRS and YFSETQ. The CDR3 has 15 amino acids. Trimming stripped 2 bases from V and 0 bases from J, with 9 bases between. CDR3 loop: CASSLRRDSGNTIYF. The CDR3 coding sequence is TGCGCCAGCAGCTTAAGACGGGACTCTGGAAACACCATATATTTT.

The CDR3 protein is CASSPRSGEKLFF. CDR3 bases: TGTGCCAGCTCACCACGGTCGGGTGAAAAACTGTTTTTT. The chain links TRBV18 to TRBJ1-4, with no clear D. Per the germline V gene, CDR1 is KGHSH and CDR2 is LQKENI. The V end was cut by 1 base, the J end by 7 bases, with 7 bases between. The CDR3 length is 13 residues.

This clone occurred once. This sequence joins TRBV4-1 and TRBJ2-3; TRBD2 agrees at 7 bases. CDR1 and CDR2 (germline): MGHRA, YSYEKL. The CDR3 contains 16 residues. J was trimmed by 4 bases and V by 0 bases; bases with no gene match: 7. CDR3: CASSQEWEGVPDTQYF. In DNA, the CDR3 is TGCGCCAGCAGCCAAGAATGGGAGGGAGTGCCAGATACGCAGTATTTT.

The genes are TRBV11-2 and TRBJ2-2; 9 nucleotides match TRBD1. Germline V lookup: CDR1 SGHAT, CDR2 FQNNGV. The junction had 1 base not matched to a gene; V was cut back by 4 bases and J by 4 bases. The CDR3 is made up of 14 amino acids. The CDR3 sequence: CASSWDRATGELFF. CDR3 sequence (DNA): TGTGCCAGCAGCTGGGACAGGGCCACCGGGGAGCTGTTTTTT.

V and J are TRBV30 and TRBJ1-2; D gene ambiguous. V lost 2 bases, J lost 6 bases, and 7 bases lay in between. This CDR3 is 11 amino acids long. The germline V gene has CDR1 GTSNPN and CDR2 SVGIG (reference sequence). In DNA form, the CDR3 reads TGTGCCTGGAGTACGTCGGATGGCTACACCTTC. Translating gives CAWSTSDGYTF.

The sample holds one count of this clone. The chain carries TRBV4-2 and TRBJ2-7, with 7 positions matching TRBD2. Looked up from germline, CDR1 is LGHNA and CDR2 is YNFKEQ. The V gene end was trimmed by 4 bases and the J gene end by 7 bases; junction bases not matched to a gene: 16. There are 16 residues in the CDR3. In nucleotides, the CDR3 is TGTGCCAGCAGCCTCGGAAGGCTGGCGGGAGACCAAGAGCAGTACTTC. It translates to CASSLGRLAGDQEQYF.

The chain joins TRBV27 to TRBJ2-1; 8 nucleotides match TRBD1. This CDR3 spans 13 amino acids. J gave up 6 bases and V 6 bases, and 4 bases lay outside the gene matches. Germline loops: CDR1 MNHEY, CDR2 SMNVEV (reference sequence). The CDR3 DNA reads TGTGCCAGCAGAGGAACAGGGGGCAATGAGCAGTTCTTC. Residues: CASRGTGGNEQFF.

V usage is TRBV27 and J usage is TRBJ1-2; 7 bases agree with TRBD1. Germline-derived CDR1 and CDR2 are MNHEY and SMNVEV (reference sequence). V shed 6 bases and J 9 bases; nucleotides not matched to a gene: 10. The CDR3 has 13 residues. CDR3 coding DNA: TGTGCCAGCAGCGATTTACAGGGGTTTAGCTACACCTTC. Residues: CASSDLQGFSYTF.

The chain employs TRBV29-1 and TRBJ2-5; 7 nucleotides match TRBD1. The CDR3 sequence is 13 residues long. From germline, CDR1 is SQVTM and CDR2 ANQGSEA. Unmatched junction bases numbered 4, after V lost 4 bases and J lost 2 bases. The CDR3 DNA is TGCAGCGTTGCCCTACAGGGGCAAGAGACCCAGTACTTC. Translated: CSVALQGQETQYF.

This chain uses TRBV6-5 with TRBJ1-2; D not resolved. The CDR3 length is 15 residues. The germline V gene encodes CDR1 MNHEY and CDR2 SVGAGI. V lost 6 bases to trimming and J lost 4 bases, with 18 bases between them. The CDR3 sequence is CASSSVFGSIYGYTF. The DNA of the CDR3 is TGTGCCAGCAGCAGCGTTTTCGGTTCTATCTATGGCTACACCTTC.

The chain's CDR3 is CASGVIGVTEAFF. Here the CDR3 DNA reads TGTGCCAGCGGAGTTATAGGGGTCACTGAAGCTTTCTTT. The J gene is TRBJ1-1, the V gene TRBV6-1; D is possibly TRBD1 (5 bases). Looked up from germline, CDR1 is MNHNS and CDR2 is SASEGT. Trimming shortened V by 8 bases and J by 4 bases, and 14 bases separated the two germline ends. The CDR3 length is 13 residues.

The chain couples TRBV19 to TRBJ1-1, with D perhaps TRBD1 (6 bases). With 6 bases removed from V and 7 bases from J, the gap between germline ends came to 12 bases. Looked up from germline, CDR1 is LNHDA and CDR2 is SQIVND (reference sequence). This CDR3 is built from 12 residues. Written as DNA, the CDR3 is TGTGCCAGTAGCTACCTCAGGGGTGAAGCTTTCTTT. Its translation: CASSYLRGEAFF.

The CDR3, as DNA: TGCGCCAGCAGCCATCAATTACAGGGTCACGATCAGCCCCAGCATTTT. This translates into CASSHQLQGHDQPQHF. The gene calls are TRBV4-1 and TRBJ1-5; D possibly corresponds to TRBD1 (6 bases). The germline V gene has CDR1 MGHRA and CDR2 YSYEKL. This CDR3 has 16 amino acids. Trimming cost V 3 bases and J 5 bases, with 17 bases left between them.

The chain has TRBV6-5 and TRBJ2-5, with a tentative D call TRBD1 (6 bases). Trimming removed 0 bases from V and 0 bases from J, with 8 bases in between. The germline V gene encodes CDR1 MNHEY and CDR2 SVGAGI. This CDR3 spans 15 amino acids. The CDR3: CASSYSWTDQETQYF. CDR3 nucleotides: TGTGCCAGCAGTTACTCTTGGACAGACCAAGAGACCCAGTACTTC.